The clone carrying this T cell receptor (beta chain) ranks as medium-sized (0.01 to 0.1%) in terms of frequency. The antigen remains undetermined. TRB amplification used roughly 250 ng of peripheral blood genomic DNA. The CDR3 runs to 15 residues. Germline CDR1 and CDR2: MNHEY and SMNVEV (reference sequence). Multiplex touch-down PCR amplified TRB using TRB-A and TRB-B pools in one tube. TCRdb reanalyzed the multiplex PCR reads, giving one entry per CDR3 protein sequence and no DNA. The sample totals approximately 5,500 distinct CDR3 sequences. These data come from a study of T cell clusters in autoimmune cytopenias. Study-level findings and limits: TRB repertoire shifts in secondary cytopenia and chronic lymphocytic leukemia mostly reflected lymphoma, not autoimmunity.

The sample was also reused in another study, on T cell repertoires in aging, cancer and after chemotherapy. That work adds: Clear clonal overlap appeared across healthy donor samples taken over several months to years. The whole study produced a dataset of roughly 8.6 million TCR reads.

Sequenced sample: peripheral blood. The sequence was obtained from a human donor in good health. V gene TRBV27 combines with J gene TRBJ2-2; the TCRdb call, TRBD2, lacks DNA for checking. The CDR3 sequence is CASSPRTRGTGELFF.